This TCR beta chain comes out of a study of regulatory T cells in long-lasting Graves disease. Building of the TCR beta libraries involved iRepertoire HTBI primers and Arm-PCR of CDR3 regions. TCRdb ran MiXCR on the multiplex PCR reads and lists one entry per CDR3 protein. The sample carries around 430,000 distinct CDR3 sequences, around a fifth recorded once. CDR3 size: 12 residues. CDR1 and CDR2 (germline): SGHRS, YFSETQ. V dropped 4 bases and J dropped 6; count of bases not matched to a gene: 3. Overall study results and limits: Patients with persistent Graves' had lower TCR diversity than newly diagnosed patients. Favored usage of TRBV28, TRBJ1-2 and TRBJ2-5 was recorded in persistent disease. The study found persistent patients shared more public clonotypes (2,741) than new patients (over 900). Exclusively peripheral blood, rather than thyroid tissue, was studied.

This clonotype was observed many times. The antigen remains unidentified. Stated time point: persistent/refractory GD, antithyroid drugs over 5 years with positive TRAb. RNA from PBMCs was the source of the TCR library. V and J are TRBV5-1 and TRBJ1-2, with 7 bases lining up with TRBD1. This material consisted of peripheral blood mononuclear cells (PBMCs), taken when the disease was refractory, from a patient treated with antithyroid drugs. This TCR was recovered from a female donor with Graves disease. CDR3 protein: CASSDRVNGYTF. In DNA form, the CDR3 reads TGCGCCAGCAGCGACAGGGTCAATGGCTACACCTTC.